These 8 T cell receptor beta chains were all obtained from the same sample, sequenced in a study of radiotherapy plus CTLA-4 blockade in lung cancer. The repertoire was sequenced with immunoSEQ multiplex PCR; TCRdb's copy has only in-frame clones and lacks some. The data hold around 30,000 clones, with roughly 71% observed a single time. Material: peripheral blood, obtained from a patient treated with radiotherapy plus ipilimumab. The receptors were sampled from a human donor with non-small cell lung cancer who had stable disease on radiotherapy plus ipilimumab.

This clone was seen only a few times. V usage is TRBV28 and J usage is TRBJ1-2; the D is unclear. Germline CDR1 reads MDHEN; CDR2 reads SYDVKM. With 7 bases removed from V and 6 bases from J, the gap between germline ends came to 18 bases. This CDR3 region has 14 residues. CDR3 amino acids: CASTPISYLDGYTF. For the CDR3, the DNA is TGTGCCAGCACCCCCATCTCCTACCTTGATGGCTACACCTTC.

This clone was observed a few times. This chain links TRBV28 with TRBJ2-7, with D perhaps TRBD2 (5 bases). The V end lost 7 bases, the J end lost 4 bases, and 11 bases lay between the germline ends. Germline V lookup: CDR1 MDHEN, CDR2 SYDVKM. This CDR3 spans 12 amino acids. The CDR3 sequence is CASTQRAYEQYF. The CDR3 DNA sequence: TGTGCCAGCACCCAGAGGGCTTACGAGCAGTACTTC. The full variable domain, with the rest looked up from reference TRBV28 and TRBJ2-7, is DVKVTQSSRYLVKRTGEKVFLECVQDMDHENMFWYRQDPGLGLRLIYFSYDVKMKEKGDIPEGYSVSREKKERFSLILESASTNQTSMYLCASTQRAYEQYFGPGTRLTVT.

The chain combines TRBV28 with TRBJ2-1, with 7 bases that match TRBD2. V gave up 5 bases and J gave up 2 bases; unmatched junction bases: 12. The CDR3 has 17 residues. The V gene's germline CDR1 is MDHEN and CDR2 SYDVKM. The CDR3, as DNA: TGTGCCAGCAGTCGCTTGGGAGCGGGACGAACCTACAATGAGCAGTTCTTC. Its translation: CASSRLGAGRTYNEQFF.

Written as DNA, the CDR3 is TGTGCCAGCAGTTACTCGTCTAGCGGGTCCCACTTACAGCAGTTCTTC. This codes for CASSYSSSGSHLQQFF. The chain recombines TRBV6-6 with TRBJ2-1; 8 bases match TRBD2. In germline, CDR1 is MNHNY, CDR2 SVGAGI (reference sequence). There are 16 residues in the CDR3. The J segment lost 11 bases and the V segment lost 0 bases, leaving 12 bases of the junction unmatched.

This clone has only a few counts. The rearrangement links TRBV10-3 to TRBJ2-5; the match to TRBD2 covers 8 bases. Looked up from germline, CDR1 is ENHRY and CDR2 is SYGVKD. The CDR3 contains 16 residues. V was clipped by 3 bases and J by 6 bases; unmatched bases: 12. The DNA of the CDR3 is TGTGCCATCAGTGATCCGACTAGCGCGTTCGCGAAGACCCAGTACTTC. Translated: CAISDPTSAFAKTQYF.

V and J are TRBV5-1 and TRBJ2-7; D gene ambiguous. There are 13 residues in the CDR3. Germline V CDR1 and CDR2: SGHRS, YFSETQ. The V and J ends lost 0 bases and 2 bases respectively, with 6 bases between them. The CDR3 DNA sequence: TGCGCCAGCAGCTTGGTCAGGACCTACGAGCAGTACTTC. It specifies CASSLVRTYEQYF.

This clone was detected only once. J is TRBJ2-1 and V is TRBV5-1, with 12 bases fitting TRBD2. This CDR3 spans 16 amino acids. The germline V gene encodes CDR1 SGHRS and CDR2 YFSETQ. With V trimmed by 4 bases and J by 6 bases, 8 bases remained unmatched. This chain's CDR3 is CASSTLAGGPSNEQFF. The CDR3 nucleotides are TGCGCCAGCAGCACCCTAGCGGGAGGGCCGAGCAATGAGCAGTTCTTC.

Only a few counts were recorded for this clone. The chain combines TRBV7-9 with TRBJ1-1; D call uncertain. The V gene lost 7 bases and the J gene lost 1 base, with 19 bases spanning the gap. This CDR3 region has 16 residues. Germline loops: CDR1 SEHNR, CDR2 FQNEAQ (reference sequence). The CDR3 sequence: CASTYVVYGENTEAFF. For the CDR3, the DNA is TGTGCCAGCACATACGTGGTTTATGGGGAGAACACTGAAGCTTTCTTT.